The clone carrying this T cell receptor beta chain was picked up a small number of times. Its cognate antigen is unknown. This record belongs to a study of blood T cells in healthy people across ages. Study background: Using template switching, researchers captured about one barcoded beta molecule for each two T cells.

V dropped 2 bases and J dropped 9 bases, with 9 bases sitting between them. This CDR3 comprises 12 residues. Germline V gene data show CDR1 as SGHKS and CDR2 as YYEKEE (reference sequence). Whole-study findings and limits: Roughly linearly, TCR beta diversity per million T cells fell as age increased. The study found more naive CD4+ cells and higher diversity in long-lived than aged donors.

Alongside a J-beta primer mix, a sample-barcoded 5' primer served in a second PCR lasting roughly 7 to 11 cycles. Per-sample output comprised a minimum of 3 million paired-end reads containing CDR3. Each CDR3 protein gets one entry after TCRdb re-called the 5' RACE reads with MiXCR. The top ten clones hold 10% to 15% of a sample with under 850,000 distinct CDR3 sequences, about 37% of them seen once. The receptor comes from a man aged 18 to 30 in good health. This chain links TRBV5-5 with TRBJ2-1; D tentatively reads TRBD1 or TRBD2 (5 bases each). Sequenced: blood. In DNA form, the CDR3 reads TGTGCCAGCAGCTTAACGGGACGTGAGCAGTTCTTC. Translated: CASSLTGREQFF.